This T cell receptor (beta chain) was sequenced in a study of shared clonotypes between healthy human individuals. Study-level points and caveats: Non-shared clonotypes showed lower generation probabilities than clonotypes common to all four donors.

Remarks on this clone: What it binds is unknown.

Trimming pared 4 bases from V and 5 bases from J, leaving 12 bases between. Germline CDR1 SGHNT, CDR2 YENEEA. The CDR3 loop spans 13 amino acids. TCRdb keeps only in-frame clones here, not all; method: immunoSEQ multiplex PCR. The sample has 850,000 to 1,100,000 clones, around three quarters seen once. The source material was memory CD4+ T cells from PBMCs. The subset here: CD45RA-negative fraction. The source is a man younger than 30 in good health. Some clones in this sample may be carry-over from other donors' samples. The chain couples TRBV11-3 to TRBJ2-7; no definite D call. CDR3 amino acids: CASSSRYMDEQYF. The CDR3 DNA reads TGTGCCAGCAGCTCCCGCTACATGGACGAGCAGTACTTC. Based on the CDR3 plus reference TRBV11-3 and TRBJ2-7, the full variable domain is EAGVVQSPRYKIIEKKQPVAFWCNPISGHNTLYWYLQNLGQGPELLIRYENEEAVDDSQLPKDRFSAERLKGVDSTLKIQPAELGDSAVYLCASSSRYMDEQYFGPGTRLTVT.